This T cell receptor beta chain was captured by sequencing in a study of neoadjuvant anti-PD-1 for oral cavity cancer. Overall study results and limits: Greater tumor shrinkage accompanied bigger post-treatment sizes of preexisting clones.

In regard to this clone: Its antigen remains unidentified.

Tumor libraries mostly used about 5.1 ug genomic DNA, two replicates each. Libraries were prepared by immunoSEQ multiplex PCR; TCRdb keeps only in-frame clonotypes and omits some of them. The table shows about 37,000 clones, with around two fifths occurring only once. The sample's time point: after neoadjuvant nivolumab, at surgical resection. CDR1 SGDLS and CDR2 YYNGEE come from the germline V gene. The V gene lost 3 bases and the J gene lost 1 base, with 8 bases spanning the gap. The CDR3 runs to 14 residues. This clonotype was sampled from a person aged 35-79 years with oral cavity squamous cell carcinoma. The specimen comprised tumor tissue, sampled after nivolumab (anti-PD-1) treatment. The chain couples TRBV9 to TRBJ1-3, with no clear D. CDR3 in DNA: TGTGCCAGCAGCGCCGCTACGTCTGGAAACACCATATATTTT. Its protein is CASSAATSGNTIYF. The whole variable domain, filled in from reference TRBV9 and TRBJ1-3, reads DSGVTQTPKHLITATGQRVTLRCSPRSGDLSVYWYQQSLDQGLQFLIQYYNGEERAKGNILERFSAQQFPDLHSELNLSSLELGDSALYFCASSAATSGNTIYFGEGSWLTVV.